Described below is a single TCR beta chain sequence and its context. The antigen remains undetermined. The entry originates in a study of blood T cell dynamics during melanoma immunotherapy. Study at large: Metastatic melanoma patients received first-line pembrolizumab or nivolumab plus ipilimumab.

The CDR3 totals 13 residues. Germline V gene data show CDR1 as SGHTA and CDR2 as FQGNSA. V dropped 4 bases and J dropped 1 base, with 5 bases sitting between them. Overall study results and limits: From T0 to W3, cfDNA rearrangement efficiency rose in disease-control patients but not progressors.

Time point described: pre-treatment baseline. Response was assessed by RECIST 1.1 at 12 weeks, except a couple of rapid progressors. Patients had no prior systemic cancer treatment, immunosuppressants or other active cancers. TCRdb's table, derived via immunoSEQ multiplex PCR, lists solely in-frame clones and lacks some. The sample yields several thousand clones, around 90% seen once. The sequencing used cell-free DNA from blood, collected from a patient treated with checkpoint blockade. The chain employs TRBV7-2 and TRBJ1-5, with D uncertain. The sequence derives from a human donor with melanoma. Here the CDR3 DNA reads TGTGCCAGCAGCTCGGGCAGCAATCAGCCCCAGCATTTT. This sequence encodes CASSSGSNQPQHF.